The entry below gives a single T cell receptor beta chain sequence along with its context. The source of the sample is a study of blood T cell repertoires in COVID-19. Whole-study context: Specimens from acute and convalescent COVID-19 originated in the United States, Italy and Spain.

Repertoires were generated with immunoSEQ multiplex PCR, while TCRdb's copy carries only in-frame clones and drops some. In the table there are under 200,000 clones, around 85% of which are singletons. The Seattle site enrolled patients during active infection and followed them longitudinally. The CDR3 loop spans 16 amino acids. With 10 bases clipped from V and 2 bases from J, the junction kept 11 bases outside the gene matches. The receptor was derived from a woman older than 75 with COVID-19, enrolled during active disease. The chain carries TRBV23-1 and TRBJ2-6; the match to TRBD1 covers 7 bases. TRBV23-1 is an ORF; its function is uncertain. Sequencing was carried out using peripheral blood. The CDR3 sequence is CATLGQRKPGANVLTF. DNA of the CDR3: TGCGCCACCCTGGGACAGCGGAAACCTGGGGCCAACGTCCTGACTTTC.